This is a list of T cell receptor beta chains from one sample in a study of glioma-infiltrating T cells after dendritic cell vaccination. Sequencing was performed with immunoSEQ multiplex PCR; in TCRdb, only in-frame clones are kept and a portion is missing. Of fewer than 50,000 clones in the sample, over 75% were seen once. Source: blood, taken before dendritic cell vaccination. The source is a human donor with glioblastoma. The CDR3 runs from the conserved cysteine through the conserved F or W. A D gene is named only where the DNA matches it firmly. A row's size may be missing; if present it is once, few, many or a size class.

cdr3_nt: TGCAGTGCCACAATGGACTATGGCTACACCTTC
cdr3_aa: CSATMDYGYTF
clone_size: -
v_call: TRBV20-1
d_call: -
j_call: TRBJ1-2

cdr3_nt: TGTGCCAGCAGCTTAGGAAGAGGGCCGCGGGAGACCCAGTACTTC
cdr3_aa: CASSLGRGPRETQYF
clone_size: few
v_call: TRBV7-2
d_call: -
j_call: TRBJ2-5

cdr3_nt: TGTGCCAGCAGCTTAGCGCGGCTAGCCCCCGGGCTGTTTTTT
cdr3_aa: CASSLARLAPGLFF
clone_size: once
v_call: TRBV7-2
d_call: -
j_call: TRBJ2-2

cdr3_nt: TGTGCCAGCAGCTCGATCAGGGCAATGAACACTGAAGCTTTCTTT
cdr3_aa: CASSSIRAMNTEAFF
clone_size: once
v_call: TRBV7-2
d_call: -
j_call: TRBJ1-1

cdr3_nt: TGCGCCAGCAGCTTCCTAGCGGGAGGGCCGAATGAGCAGTTCTTC
cdr3_aa: CASSFLAGGPNEQFF
clone_size: -
v_call: TRBV5-1
d_call: TRBD2
j_call: TRBJ2-1

cdr3_nt: TGTGCCAGCAGCCAATCCTCCTGGGGGGGGCATGGCTACACCTTC
cdr3_aa: CASSQSSWGGHGYTF
clone_size: -
v_call: TRBV7-8
d_call: -
j_call: TRBJ1-2

cdr3_nt: TGTGCCTGGAGTCACTCTGATTACGAGCAGTACTTC
cdr3_aa: CAWSHSDYEQYF
clone_size: -
v_call: TRBV30
d_call: -
j_call: TRBJ2-7

cdr3_nt: TGTGCTAGTGGCCCGGGGAGAAGGGGGACTGAAGCTTTCTTT
cdr3_aa: CASGPGRRGTEAFF
clone_size: once
v_call: TRBV12-5
d_call: -
j_call: TRBJ1-1

cdr3_nt: TGTGCCAGCAGCTCTGGGGGCGTATGGAATGAGCAGTTCTTC
cdr3_aa: CASSSGGVWNEQFF
clone_size: -
v_call: TRBV7-2
d_call: -
j_call: TRBJ2-1

cdr3_nt: TGCAGCGGCGGACAGGGGGCAGGCAACGAGCAGTACTTC
cdr3_aa: CSGGQGAGNEQYF
clone_size: -
v_call: TRBV29-1
d_call: TRBD1
j_call: TRBJ2-7

cdr3_nt: TGTGCCAGCAAGTTGGGCCGGGATTTCTCCTACGAGCAGTACTTC
cdr3_aa: CASKLGRDFSYEQYF
clone_size: once
v_call: TRBV6-5
d_call: -
j_call: TRBJ2-7

cdr3_nt: TGTGCCAGCAGCCAAGACTTCCTAGCGACGGCAGATACGCAGTATTTT
cdr3_aa: CASSQDFLATADTQYF
clone_size: -
v_call: TRBV4-2
d_call: -
j_call: TRBJ2-3

cdr3_nt: TGTGCCAGCCAGGGCGTCAACGAGCAGTACTTC
cdr3_aa: CASQGVNEQYF
clone_size: -
v_call: TRBV25-1
d_call: -
j_call: TRBJ2-7

cdr3_nt: TGTGCCAGCAGCCCAGACAGGGGGAACACTGAAGCTTTCTTT
cdr3_aa: CASSPDRGNTEAFF
clone_size: -
v_call: TRBV7-8
d_call: TRBD1
j_call: TRBJ1-1

cdr3_nt: TGTGCCAGCAGCCTCCCGTGGGCTCACATAGGCACAGATACGCAGTATTTT
cdr3_aa: CASSLPWAHIGTDTQYF
clone_size: -
v_call: TRBV7-9
d_call: -
j_call: TRBJ2-3

cdr3_nt: TGTGCCAGCAGCGGGGGACAGAGACCTACGGGGGGCTACACCTTC
cdr3_aa: CASSGGQRPTGGYTF
clone_size: once
v_call: TRBV9
d_call: TRBD1
j_call: TRBJ1-2

cdr3_nt: TGTGCCAGCAGCACATACCGGGACATGGGAGAGGGGAATTCCCCCCTCCACTTT
cdr3_aa: CASSTYRDMGEGNSPLHF
clone_size: -
v_call: TRBV7-9
d_call: -
j_call: TRBJ1-6

cdr3_nt: TGCGCCAGCAGCCTCAGAGTTCGACTAGCGGGGGACACAGATACGCAGTATTTT
cdr3_aa: CASSLRVRLAGDTDTQYF
clone_size: few
v_call: TRBV4-1
d_call: TRBD2
j_call: TRBJ2-3

cdr3_nt: TGTGCCAGCCGGCAGGGGGACGGCGGGGAGCTGTTTTTT
cdr3_aa: CASRQGDGGELFF
clone_size: once
v_call: TRBV6-8
d_call: TRBD1
j_call: TRBJ2-2

cdr3_nt: TGCGCCAGCAGCTCCACCCCGACTAGCGGGCAAGAGACCCAGTACTTC
cdr3_aa: CASSSTPTSGQETQYF
clone_size: -
v_call: TRBV5-1
d_call: TRBD2
j_call: TRBJ2-5

cdr3_nt: TGTGCCAGCAGTGAAGCGCTAGCGGGAGGCACCGGGGAGCTGTTTTTT
cdr3_aa: CASSEALAGGTGELFF
clone_size: -
v_call: TRBV6-1
d_call: TRBD2
j_call: TRBJ2-2

cdr3_nt: TGTGCCAGCAGTCACAGGGTTCTAGATGAAAAACTGTTTTTT
cdr3_aa: CASSHRVLDEKLFF
clone_size: -
v_call: TRBV11-3
d_call: -
j_call: TRBJ1-4

cdr3_nt: TGTGCCAGCAGCTTGCCCGGGACAGGGAATTCACCCCTCCACTTT
cdr3_aa: CASSLPGTGNSPLHF
clone_size: -
v_call: TRBV5-5
d_call: TRBD1
j_call: TRBJ1-6

cdr3_nt: TGCGCCAGCAGCTCCGGGACAGGGCAAGAGACCCAGTACTTC
cdr3_aa: CASSSGTGQETQYF
clone_size: -
v_call: TRBV5-1
d_call: TRBD1
j_call: TRBJ2-5

cdr3_nt: TGTGCCAGCAGTTTAAGCCGTATCGGAGATCAAAGGACAGGGGGCGCGGGCTATGGCTACACCTTC
cdr3_aa: CASSLSRIGDQRTGGAGYGYTF
clone_size: -
v_call: TRBV27
d_call: TRBD1
j_call: TRBJ1-2

cdr3_nt: TGTGCCAGCAGCTTAGGGACAGAGCCCTACGAGCAGTACTTC
cdr3_aa: CASSLGTEPYEQYF
clone_size: -
v_call: TRBV7-2
d_call: -
j_call: TRBJ2-7

cdr3_nt: TGTGCCATCACTAGCACAGATACGCAGTATTTT
cdr3_aa: CAITSTDTQYF
clone_size: few
v_call: TRBV7-9
d_call: -
j_call: TRBJ2-3

cdr3_nt: TGTGCTAGTGGTTTGGTTCAGGGTCGGAACACCGGGGAGCTGTTTTTT
cdr3_aa: CASGLVQGRNTGELFF
clone_size: -
v_call: TRBV12-5
d_call: -
j_call: TRBJ2-2